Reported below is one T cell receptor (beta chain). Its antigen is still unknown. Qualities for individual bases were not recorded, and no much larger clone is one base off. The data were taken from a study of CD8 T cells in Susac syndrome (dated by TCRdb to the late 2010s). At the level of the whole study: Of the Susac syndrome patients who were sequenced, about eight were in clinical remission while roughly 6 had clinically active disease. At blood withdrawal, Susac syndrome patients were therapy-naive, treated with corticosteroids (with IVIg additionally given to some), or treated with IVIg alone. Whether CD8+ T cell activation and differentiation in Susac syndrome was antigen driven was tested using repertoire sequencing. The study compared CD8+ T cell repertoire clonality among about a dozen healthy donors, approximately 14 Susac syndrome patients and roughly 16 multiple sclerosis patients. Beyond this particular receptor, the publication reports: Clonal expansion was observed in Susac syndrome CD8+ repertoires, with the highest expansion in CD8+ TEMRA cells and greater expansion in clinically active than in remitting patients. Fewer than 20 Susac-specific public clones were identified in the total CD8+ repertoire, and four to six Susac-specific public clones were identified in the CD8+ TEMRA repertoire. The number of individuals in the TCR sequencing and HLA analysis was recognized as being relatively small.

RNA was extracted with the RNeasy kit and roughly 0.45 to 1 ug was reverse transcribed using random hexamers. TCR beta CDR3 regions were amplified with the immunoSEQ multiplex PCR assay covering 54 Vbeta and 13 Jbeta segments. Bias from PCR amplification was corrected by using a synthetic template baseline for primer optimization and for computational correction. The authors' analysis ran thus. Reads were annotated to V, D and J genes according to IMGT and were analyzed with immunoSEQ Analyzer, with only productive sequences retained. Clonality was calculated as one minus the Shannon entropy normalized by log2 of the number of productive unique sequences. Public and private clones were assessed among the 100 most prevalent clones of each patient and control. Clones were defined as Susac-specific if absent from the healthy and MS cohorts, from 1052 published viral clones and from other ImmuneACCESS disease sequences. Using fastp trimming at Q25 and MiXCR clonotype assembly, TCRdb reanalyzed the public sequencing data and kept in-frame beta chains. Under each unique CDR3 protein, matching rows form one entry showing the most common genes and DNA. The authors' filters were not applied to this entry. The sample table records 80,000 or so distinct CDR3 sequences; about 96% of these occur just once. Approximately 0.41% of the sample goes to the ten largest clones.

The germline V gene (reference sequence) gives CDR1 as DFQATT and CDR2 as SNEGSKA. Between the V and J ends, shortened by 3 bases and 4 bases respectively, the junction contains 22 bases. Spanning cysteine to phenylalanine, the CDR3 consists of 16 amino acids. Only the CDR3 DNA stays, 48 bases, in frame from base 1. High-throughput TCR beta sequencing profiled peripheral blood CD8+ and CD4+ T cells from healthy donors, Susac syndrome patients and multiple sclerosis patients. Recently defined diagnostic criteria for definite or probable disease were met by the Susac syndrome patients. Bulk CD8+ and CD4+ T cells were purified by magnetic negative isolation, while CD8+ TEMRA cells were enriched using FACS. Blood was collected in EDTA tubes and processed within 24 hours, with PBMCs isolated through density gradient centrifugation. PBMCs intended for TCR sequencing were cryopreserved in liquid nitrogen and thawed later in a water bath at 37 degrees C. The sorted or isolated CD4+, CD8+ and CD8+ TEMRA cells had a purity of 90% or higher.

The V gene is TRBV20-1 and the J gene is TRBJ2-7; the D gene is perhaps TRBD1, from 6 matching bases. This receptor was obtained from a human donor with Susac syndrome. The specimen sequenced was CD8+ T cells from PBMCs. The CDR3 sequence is CSASIFVEAGDYEQYF. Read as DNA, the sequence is TGCAGTGCTAGTATATTCGTTGAGGCAGGGGATTACGAGCAGTACTTC.